These T cell receptor beta chains were read from a single sample in a study of blood T cell repertoires in COVID-19. Sequenced by immunoSEQ multiplex PCR; TCRdb stores in-frame clones only, minus some. The sample holds around 190,000 clones, more than 75% seen once. Material: peripheral blood. These receptors were taken from a human donor in a cohort sampled during active COVID-19. Each CDR3 is given with its conserved first and last residue. D genes are given only for firm matches. Where a row states a size, it is once, few, many or the class of an expanded clone; other rows omit it.

TRBV19,NA,NA,TRBJ2-7,CASSIGQGYEQYF,TGTGCCAGTAGTATCGGCCAGGGCTACGAGCAGTACTTC
TRBV9,NA,NA,TRBJ2-7,CASSPWGGGGAYEQYF,TGTGCCAGCAGCCCATGGGGGGGCGGAGGGGCCTACGAGCAGTACTTC
TRBV6-2/TRBV6-3,TRBD2,NA,TRBJ2-2,CASSTLAGKTGELFF,TGTGCCAGCAGTACGCTAGCGGGAAAGACCGGGGAGCTGTTTTTT
TRBV27,TRBD1,once,TRBJ1-5,CASSPTSDRGFSPNQPQHF,TGTGCCAGCAGCCCAACCTCGGACAGGGGATTTTCTCCCAATCAGCCCCAGCATTTT
TRBV23-1,NA,NA,TRBJ2-1,CASSPTTFPHNEQFF,TGCGCCAGCAGTCCAACGACATTCCCCCACAATGAGCAGTTCTTC
TRBV5-4,NA,few,TRBJ2-3,CASSSAGPGTDTQYF,TGTGCCAGCAGCTCCGCGGGGCCTGGCACAGATACGCAGTATTTT
TRBV10-3,TRBD1,NA,TRBJ2-7,CAIRREQGSYEQYF,TGTGCCATCAGAAGGGAACAGGGGTCCTACGAGCAGTACTTC
TRBV27,NA,NA,TRBJ1-2,CASSFAQGDYGYTF,TGTGCCAGCAGTTTCGCACAGGGAGACTATGGCTACACCTTC
TRBV4-3,NA,NA,TRBJ1-1,CASSQDFRGGAIMNTEAFF,TGCGCCAGCAGCCAAGATTTTAGGGGAGGGGCAATCATGAACACTGAAGCTTTCTTT
TRBV30,TRBD1,once,TRBJ2-7,CAWSAWTGAPYEQYF,TGTGCCTGGAGCGCCTGGACAGGGGCCCCCTACGAGCAGTACTTC
TRBV11-1,NA,NA,TRBJ1-1,CASSQFRRGNTEAFF,TGTGCCAGCAGCCAATTTCGGAGGGGGAACACTGAAGCTTTCTTT
TRBV7-2,TRBD2,NA,TRBJ2-5,CASRLAGAETQYF,TGTGCCAGCAGGCTAGCGGGGGCAGAGACCCAGTACTTC
TRBV7-9,TRBD1,NA,TRBJ1-1,CASVRTGETEAFF,TGTGCCAGCGTCCGGACAGGGGAGACTGAAGCTTTCTTT
TRBV4-1,TRBD1,NA,TRBJ1-6,CASSQAGGGDSPLHF,TGCGCCAGCAGCCAGGCAGGGGGCGGGGATTCACCCCTCCACTTT
TRBV6-6,TRBD1,NA,TRBJ1-2,CASSNPPGTGFGYTF,TGTGCCAGCAGTAACCCCCCCGGGACAGGATTTGGCTACACCTTC
TRBV28,NA,NA,TRBJ1-2,CASSLRRSGTYGYTF,TGTGCCAGCAGTTTACGACGGTCAGGAACCTATGGCTACACCTTC
TRBV28,TRBD1,NA,TRBJ1-5,CASRSTGFVTQPQHF,TGTGCCAGCAGGTCGACAGGGTTTGTTACTCAGCCCCAGCATTTT
TRBV9,TRBD2,NA,TRBJ2-2,CASSPRLAGAFTGELFF,TGTGCCAGCAGCCCCCGACTAGCGGGGGCCTTCACCGGGGAGCTGTTTTTT
TRBV2,NA,NA,TRBJ1-1,CASRQDRNTEAFF,TGTGCCAGCAGACAGGATCGGAACACTGAAGCTTTCTTT
TRBV4-2,TRBD1,NA,TRBJ2-7,CASSQDLGQGYEQYF,TGTGCCAGCAGCCAAGATCTCGGACAGGGCTACGAGCAGTACTTC
TRBV5-4,TRBD1,few,TRBJ1-1,CASSLGQGRGEAFF,TGTGCCAGCAGCTTGGGACAGGGGAGGGGTGAAGCTTTCTTT
TRBV3-1/TRBV3-2,NA,NA,TRBJ1-1,CASSPPDTEAFF,TGTGCCAGCAGCCCCCCGGACACTGAAGCTTTCTTT
TRBV15,NA,NA,TRBJ1-2,CATSRGRLNRNYGYTF,TGTGCCACCAGCAGAGGCAGATTAAACAGGAACTATGGCTACACCTTC
TRBV11-2,NA,once,TRBJ1-1,CASSGLGGRVTEAFF,TGTGCCAGCAGCGGGTTAGGGGGACGGGTTACTGAAGCTTTCTTT
TRBV5-1,TRBD1,NA,TRBJ2-1,CASSPQTGTGEKKFF,TGCGCCAGCAGCCCGCAGACCGGGACAGGGGAAAAAAAGTTCTTC